These 4 T cell receptor beta chains came from one sample sequenced in a study of CD8 T cells in ankylosing spondylitis. Via MiXCR, TCRdb re-called the 5' RACE reads, giving one row per CDR3 protein. The data hold about 340,000 distinct CDR3 sequences, with more than 20% observed a single time. The specimen sequenced was blood, either unsorted or a sorted T cell fraction (not recorded which). These receptors were collected from a male donor with ankylosing spondylitis or in good health (not recorded which).

This chain joins TRBV12-3 or TRBV12-4 and TRBJ2-1; D is unresolved. CDR3 length: 15 amino acids. V lost 5 bases and J 1 base, leaving 12 bases between the germline ends. The CDR3 nucleotides are TGTGCCAGCAGTATAAGGGCTTATTCCTACAATGAGCAGTTCTTC. Its translation is CASSIRAYSYNEQFF.

The table lists this clonotype with a few counts. J is TRBJ2-7 and V is TRBV6-5; 7 nucleotides align to TRBD1. The CDR3 length is 15 residues. V lost 4 bases and J lost 6; bases outside the gene matches: 12. Germline-derived CDR1 and CDR2 are MNHEY and SVGAGI. The CDR3 DNA reads TGTGCCAGCAGTTCAACTCACAGGGGTTCGGGCGAGCAGTACTTC. It is translated as CASSSTHRGSGEQYF.

This clonotype was observed a handful of times. The J gene is TRBJ2-5, the V gene TRBV20-1; the D is unclear. The CDR3 runs to 13 residues. CDR1 is DFQATT, CDR2 SNEGSKA, per germline (reference sequence). V was clipped by 0 bases and J by 3 bases, with 8 bases between them. CDR3: CSARDKGKETQYF. CDR3 nucleotide sequence: TGCAGTGCTAGAGATAAGGGTAAAGAGACCCAGTACTTC.

This clonotype was seen many times. The J gene is TRBJ2-3, the V gene TRBV12-3 or TRBV12-4; D not resolved. CDR3 length: 13 residues. Trimming shortened V by 7 bases and J by 6 bases, and 14 bases separated the two germline ends. Here the CDR3 reads CASTGMAIDTQYF. The CDR3 nucleotides read TGTGCCAGCACGGGTATGGCCATTGATACGCAGTATTTT.